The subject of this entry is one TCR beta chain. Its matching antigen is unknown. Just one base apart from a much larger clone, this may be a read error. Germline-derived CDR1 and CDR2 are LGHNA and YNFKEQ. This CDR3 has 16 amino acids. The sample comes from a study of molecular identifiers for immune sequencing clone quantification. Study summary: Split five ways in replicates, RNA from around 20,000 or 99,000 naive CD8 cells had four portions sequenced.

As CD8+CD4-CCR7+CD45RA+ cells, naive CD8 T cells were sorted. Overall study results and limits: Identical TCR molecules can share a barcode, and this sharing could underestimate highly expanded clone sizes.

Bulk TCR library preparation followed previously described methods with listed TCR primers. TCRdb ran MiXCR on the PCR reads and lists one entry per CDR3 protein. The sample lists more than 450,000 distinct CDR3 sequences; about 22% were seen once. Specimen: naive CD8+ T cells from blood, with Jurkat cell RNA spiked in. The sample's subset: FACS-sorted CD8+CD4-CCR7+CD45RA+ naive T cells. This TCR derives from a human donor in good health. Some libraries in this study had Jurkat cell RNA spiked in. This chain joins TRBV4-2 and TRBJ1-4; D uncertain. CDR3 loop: CASSQERQATNEELFF. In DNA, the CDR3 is TGTGCCAGCAGCCAAGAGAGGCAGGCAACTAATGAAGAACTGTTTTTT.